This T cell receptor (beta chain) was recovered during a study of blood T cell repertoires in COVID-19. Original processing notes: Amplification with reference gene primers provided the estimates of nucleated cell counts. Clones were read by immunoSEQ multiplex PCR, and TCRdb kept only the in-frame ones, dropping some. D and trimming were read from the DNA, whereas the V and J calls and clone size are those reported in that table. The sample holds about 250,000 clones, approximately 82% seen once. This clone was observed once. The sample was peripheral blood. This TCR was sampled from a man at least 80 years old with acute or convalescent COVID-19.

As DNA, the CDR3 is TGCAGCGTTGAGGCTAGCGGGAGCACAGATACGCAGTATTTT. It codes for CSVEASGSTDTQYF. The chain carries TRBV29-1 and TRBJ2-3; TRBD2 aligns across 8 bases. The V and J ends lost 3 bases and 0 bases, in that order; junction bases with no gene match: 2. The length of the CDR3 is 14 residues. Germline V lookup: CDR1 SQVTM, CDR2 ANQGSEA.